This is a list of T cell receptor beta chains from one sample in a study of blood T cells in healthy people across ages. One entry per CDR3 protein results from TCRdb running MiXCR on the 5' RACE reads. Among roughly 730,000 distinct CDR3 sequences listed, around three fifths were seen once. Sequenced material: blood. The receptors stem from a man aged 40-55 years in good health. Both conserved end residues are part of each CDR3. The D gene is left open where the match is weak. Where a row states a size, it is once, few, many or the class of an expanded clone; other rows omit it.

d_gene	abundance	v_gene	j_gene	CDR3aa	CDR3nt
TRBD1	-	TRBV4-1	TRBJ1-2	CASSQADRDIGYTF	TGCGCCAGCAGCCAAGCGGACAGGGATATCGGCTACACCTTC
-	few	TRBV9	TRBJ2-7	CASSIQAVPYEQYF	TGTGCCAGCAGCATCCAAGCGGTACCCTACGAGCAGTACTTC
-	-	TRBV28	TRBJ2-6	CASRRTGYSTGANVLTF	TGTGCCAGCAGACGAACAGGGTACTCGACTGGGGCCAACGTCCTGACTTTC
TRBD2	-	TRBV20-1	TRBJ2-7	CSATKLAGETYEQYF	TGCAGTGCTACCAAACTAGCGGGAGAAACCTACGAGCAGTACTTC
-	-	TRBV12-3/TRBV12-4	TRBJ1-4	CASSLVRSSEKLFF	TGTGCCAGCAGTTTAGTTCGGTCGAGTGAAAAACTGTTTTTT
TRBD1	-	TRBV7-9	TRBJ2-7	CASNYNRQGEQYF	TGTGCCAGCAACTATAACCGACAGGGAGAGCAGTACTTC
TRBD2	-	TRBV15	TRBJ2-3	CATSRELAEGADTQYF	TGTGCCACCAGCAGGGAACTAGCGGAGGGCGCAGATACGCAGTATTTT
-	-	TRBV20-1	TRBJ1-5	CSARVGAEQPQHF	TGCAGTGCTAGAGTGGGGGCAGAGCAGCCCCAGCATTTT
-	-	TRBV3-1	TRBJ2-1	CASSQVASDNNEQFF	TGTGCCAGCAGCCAAGTCGCTAGCGATAACAATGAGCAGTTCTTC
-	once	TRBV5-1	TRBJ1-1	CASSLDRAPSQREKAFF	TGCGCCAGTAGCCTCGACCGAGCTCCCTCCCAGAGGGAGAAAGCTTTCTTT
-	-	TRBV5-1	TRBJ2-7	CASSASGVTYEQYF	TGCGCCAGCAGCGCCTCAGGGGTCACCTACGAGCAGTACTTC
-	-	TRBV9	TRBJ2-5	CASSVEQEASRTQYF	TGTGCCAGCAGCGTAGAACAGGAGGCGTCAAGGACCCAGTACTTC
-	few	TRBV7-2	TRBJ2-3	CASSLVVDTDTQYF	TGTGCCAGCAGCTTAGTGGTGGACACAGATACGCAGTATTTT
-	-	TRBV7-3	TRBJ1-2	CASSPGGRGRVGYTF	TGTGCCAGCAGCCCGGGAGGGAGGGGAAGAGTTGGCTACACCTTC
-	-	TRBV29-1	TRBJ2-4	CSVTRAGEQNIQYF	TGCAGCGTCACGAGGGCAGGGGAGCAAAACATTCAGTACTTC
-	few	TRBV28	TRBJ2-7	CASRTSIPNGARRTYEQYF	TGTGCCAGCAGGACCTCGATCCCTAACGGCGCACGGAGAACCTACGAGCAGTACTTC
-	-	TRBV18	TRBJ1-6	CASSYGSQVNNSPLHF	TGTGCCAGCTCATACGGATCACAGGTCAATAATTCACCCCTCCACTTT
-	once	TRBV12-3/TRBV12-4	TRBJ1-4	CASSSGTEHQKLFF	TGTGCCAGCAGTTCCGGGACGGAACACCAAAAACTGTTTTTT
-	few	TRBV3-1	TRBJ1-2	CASSPPGAYGYTF	TGTGCCAGCAGTCCCCCAGGGGCCTATGGCTACACCTTC
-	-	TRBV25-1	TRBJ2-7	CASRDTVMSSYEQYF	TGTGCCAGCAGGGATACAGTGATGAGCTCCTACGAGCAGTACTTC
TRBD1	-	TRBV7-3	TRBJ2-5	CASSSTGTGGEETQYF	TGTGCCAGCAGCTCCACCGGGACAGGGGGCGAAGAGACCCAGTACTTC
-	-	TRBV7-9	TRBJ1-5	CASSFNTEAGLKPQHF	TGTGCCAGCAGCTTCAATACAGAAGCCGGGTTGAAGCCCCAGCATTTT
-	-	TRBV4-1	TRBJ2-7	CASGQLNYEQYF	TGCGCCAGCGGCCAACTGAATTACGAGCAGTACTTC
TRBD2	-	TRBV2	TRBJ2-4	CASRGGTKDIQYF	TGTGCCAGCAGGGGGGGGACCAAAGACATTCAGTACTTC
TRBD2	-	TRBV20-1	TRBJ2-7	CSAPLAGAGNEQYF	TGCAGTGCCCCCCTAGCGGGAGCAGGCAATGAGCAGTACTTC
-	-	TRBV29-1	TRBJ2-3	CSVEELDRSYRVGGRVHFVTQYF	TGCAGCGTTGAAGAATTGGACCGTTCTTACCGGGTGGGGGGTCGGGTTCATTTCGTCACGCAGTATTTT
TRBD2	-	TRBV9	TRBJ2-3	CASSVSGRRGNGDTQYF	TGTGCCAGCAGCGTTAGCGGGAGGAGGGGTAATGGAGATACGCAGTATTTT
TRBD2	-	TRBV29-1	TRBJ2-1	CSVGSHGRGNSGRVNEQFF	TGCAGCGTTGGGTCCCACGGGAGGGGGAACAGCGGGAGGGTCAATGAGCAGTTCTTC
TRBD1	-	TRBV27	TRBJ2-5	CASSPEKTGIQETQYF	TGTGCCAGCAGCCCAGAGAAGACAGGGATTCAAGAGACCCAGTACTTC
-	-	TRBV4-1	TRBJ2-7	CASSRELGFEQYF	TGCGCCAGCAGCCGGGAATTGGGGTTCGAGCAGTACTTC
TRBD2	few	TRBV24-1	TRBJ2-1	CATSDPKRGGYNEQFF	TGTGCCACCAGTGACCCCAAGCGGGGGGGCTACAATGAGCAGTTCTTC
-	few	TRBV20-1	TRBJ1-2	CSATGRPAFNYGYTF	TGCAGTGCTACCGGACGGCCGGCCTTCAACTATGGCTACACCTTC
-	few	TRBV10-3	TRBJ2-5	CAISAGSQETQYF	TGTGCCATCAGTGCCGGATCCCAAGAGACCCAGTACTTC
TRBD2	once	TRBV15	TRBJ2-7	CATSSQLAEINNEQYF	TGTGCCACCAGCAGCCAACTAGCGGAGATAAACAATGAGCAGTACTTC
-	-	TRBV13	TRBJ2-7	CTSSLGGGGAYEQYF	TGTACCAGCAGCTTAGGCGGCGGGGGCGCCTACGAGCAGTACTTC
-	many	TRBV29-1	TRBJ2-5	CSVENGETQYF	TGCAGCGTTGAAAATGGCGAGACCCAGTACTTC
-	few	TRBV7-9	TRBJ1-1	CASSPWRTEAFF	TGTGCCAGCAGCCCTTGGCGGACTGAAGCTTTCTTT
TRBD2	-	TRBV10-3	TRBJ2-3	CAISGGSTDTQYF	TGTGCCATCAGCGGGGGGTCCACAGATACGCAGTATTTT
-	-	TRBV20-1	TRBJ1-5	CSARDMLPSNQPQHF	TGCAGTGCTAGAGATATGTTACCGAGCAATCAGCCCCAGCATTTT
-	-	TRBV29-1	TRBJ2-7	CSVEDASYEQYF	TGCAGCGTTGAAGATGCTAGTTACGAGCAGTACTTC
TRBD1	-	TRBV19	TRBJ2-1	CASSINRDSKNEQFF	TGTGCCAGTAGTATTAATCGGGACAGCAAGAATGAGCAGTTCTTC
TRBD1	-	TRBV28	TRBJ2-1	CASIQQGMSYNEQFF	TGTGCCAGCATACAACAGGGGATGTCCTACAATGAGCAGTTCTTC
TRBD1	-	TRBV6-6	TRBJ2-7	CASSDGGQGEQYF	TGTGCCAGCAGTGATGGGGGACAGGGCGAGCAGTACTTC
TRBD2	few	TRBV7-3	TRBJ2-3	CASSRDRTSGSGTQYF	TGTGCCAGCAGCCGTGATCGGACTAGCGGGAGTGGTACGCAGTATTTT
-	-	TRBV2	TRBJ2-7	CASSAWTEQYF	TGTGCCAGCAGTGCGTGGACCGAGCAGTACTTC
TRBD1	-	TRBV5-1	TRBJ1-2	CASSKDRDYGYTF	TGCGCCAGCAGCAAGGACAGGGATTATGGCTACACCTTC
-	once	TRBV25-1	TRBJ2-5	CASSDLTGSEEQYF	TGTGCCAGCAGTGATTTAACGGGTAGCGAGGAGCAGTACTTC
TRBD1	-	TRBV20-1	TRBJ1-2	CSAREITKGTDNYGYTF	TGCAGTGCTAGAGAGATCACCAAAGGGACAGACAACTATGGCTACACCTTC
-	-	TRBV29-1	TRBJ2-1	CSVAAATINEQFF	TGCAGCGTTGCGGCAGCGACGATCAATGAGCAGTTCTTC
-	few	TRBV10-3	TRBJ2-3	CATQREPHTDTQYF	TGTGCCACCCAGAGGGAACCCCACACAGATACGCAGTATTTT
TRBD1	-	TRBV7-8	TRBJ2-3	CASSPTDRGWTDTQYF	TGTGCCAGCAGCCCGACCGACAGGGGGTGGACAGATACGCAGTATTTT
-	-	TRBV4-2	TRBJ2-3	CASSERGATSTDTQYF	TGTGCCAGCTCCGAACGTGGAGCAACTAGCACAGATACGCAGTATTTT
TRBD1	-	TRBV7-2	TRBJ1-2	CASTYPGTANYGYTF	TGTGCCAGCACCTATCCAGGGACAGCCAACTATGGCTACACCTTC
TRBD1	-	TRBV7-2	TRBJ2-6	CASSLGGQGAFGANVLTF	TGTGCCAGCAGCTTAGGGGGACAGGGGGCCTTTGGGGCCAACGTCCTGACTTTC
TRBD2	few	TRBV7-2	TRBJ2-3	CASTEGLGTKLSSDTQYF	TGTGCCAGCACAGAGGGACTAGGGACTAAATTGTCTTCAGATACGCAGTATTTT
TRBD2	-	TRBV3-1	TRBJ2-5	CASSQIPSGGETQYF	TGTGCCAGCAGCCAAATCCCTAGCGGGGGAGAGACCCAGTACTTC
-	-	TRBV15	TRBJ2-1	CATSDDEIGTEQFF	TGTGCCACCAGCGATGACGAAATCGGGACAGAGCAGTTCTTC
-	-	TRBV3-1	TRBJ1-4	CASSLTDRTPEKLFF	TGTGCCAGCAGCCTTACCGACAGGACTCCTGAAAAACTGTTTTTT
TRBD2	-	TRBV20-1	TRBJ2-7	CSARDSNSGSYEQYF	TGCAGTGCTAGAGATTCAAATAGCGGGAGTTACGAGCAGTACTTC